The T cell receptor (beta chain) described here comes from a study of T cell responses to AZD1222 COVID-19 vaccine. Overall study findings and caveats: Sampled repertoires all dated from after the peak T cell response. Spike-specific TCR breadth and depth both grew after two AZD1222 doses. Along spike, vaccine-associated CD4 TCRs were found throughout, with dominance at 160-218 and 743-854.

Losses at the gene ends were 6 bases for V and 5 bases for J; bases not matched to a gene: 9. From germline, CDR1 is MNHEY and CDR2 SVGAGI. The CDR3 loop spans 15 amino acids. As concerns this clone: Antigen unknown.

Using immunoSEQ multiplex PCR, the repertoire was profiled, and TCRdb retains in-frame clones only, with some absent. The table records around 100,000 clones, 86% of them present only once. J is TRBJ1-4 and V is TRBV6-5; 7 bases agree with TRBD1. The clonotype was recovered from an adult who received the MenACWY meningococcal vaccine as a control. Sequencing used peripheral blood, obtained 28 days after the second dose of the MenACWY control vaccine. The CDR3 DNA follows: TGTGCCAGCAGAGCCGGGACAGCAGGAAATGAAAAACTGTTTTTT. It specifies CASRAGTAGNEKLFF.